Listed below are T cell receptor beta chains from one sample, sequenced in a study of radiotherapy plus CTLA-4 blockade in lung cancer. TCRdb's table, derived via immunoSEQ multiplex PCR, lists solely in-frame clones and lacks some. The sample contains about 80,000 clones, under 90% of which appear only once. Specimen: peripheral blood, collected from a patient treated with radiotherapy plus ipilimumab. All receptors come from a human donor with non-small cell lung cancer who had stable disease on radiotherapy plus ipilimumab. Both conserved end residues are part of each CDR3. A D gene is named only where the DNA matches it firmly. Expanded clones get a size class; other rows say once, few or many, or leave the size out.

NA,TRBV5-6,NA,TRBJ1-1,CASSWVNTEAFF,TGTGCCAGCAGCTGGGTGAACACTGAAGCTTTCTTT
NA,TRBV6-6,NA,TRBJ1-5,CASLGRTEGSAQHF,TGTGCCAGCCTAGGGCGGACGGAGGGAAGCGCCCAGCATTTT
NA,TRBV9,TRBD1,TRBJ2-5,CASSVGPGGEQETQYF,TGTGCCAGCAGCGTAGGGCCAGGGGGAGAACAAGAGACCCAGTACTTC
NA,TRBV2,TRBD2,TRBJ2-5,CASLQLAGGPETQYF,TGTGCCAGCCTCCAACTAGCGGGGGGGCCAGAGACCCAGTACTTC
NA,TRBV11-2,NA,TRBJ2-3,CASSWGVGSRNTDTQYF,TGTGCCAGCAGCTGGGGTGTAGGTAGCAGAAACACAGATACGCAGTATTTT
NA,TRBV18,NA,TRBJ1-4,CASSPQGEKLFF,TGTGCCAGCTCGCCCCAGGGGGAAAAACTGTTTTTT
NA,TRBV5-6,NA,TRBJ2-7,CASSYGNSYEQYF,TGTGCCAGCAGTTACGGAAATTCCTACGAGCAGTACTTC
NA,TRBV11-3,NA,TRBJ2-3,CASSLQGPTDTQYF,TGTGCCAGCAGCTTACAGGGCCCCACAGATACGCAGTATTTT
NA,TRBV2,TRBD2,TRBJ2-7,CASSEVLAGGEQYF,TGTGCCAGCAGTGAAGTACTAGCGGGAGGCGAGCAGTACTTC
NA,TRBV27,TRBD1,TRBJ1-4,CASSYNLGDRGNEKLFF,TGTGCCAGCAGCTATAACCTCGGGGACAGGGGTAATGAAAAACTGTTTTTT
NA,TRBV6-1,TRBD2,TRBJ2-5,CASDSTSGGRETQYF,TGTGCCAGCGACTCAACTAGCGGGGGGAGGGAGACCCAGTACTTC
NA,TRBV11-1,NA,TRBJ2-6,CASSSRGRTSGANVLTF,TGTGCCAGCAGCTCCAGGGGAAGGACCTCTGGGGCCAACGTCCTGACTTTC
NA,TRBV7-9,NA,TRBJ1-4,CASSLDPNEKLFF,TGTGCCAGCAGCTTGGACCCCAATGAAAAACTGTTTTTT
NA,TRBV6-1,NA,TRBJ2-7,CASSENTRSYEQYF,TGTGCCAGCAGTGAAAACACTCGCTCCTACGAGCAGTACTTC
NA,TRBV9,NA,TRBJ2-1,CASSVVQGGYNEQFF,TGTGCCAGCAGCGTAGTTCAGGGAGGCTACAATGAGCAGTTCTTC
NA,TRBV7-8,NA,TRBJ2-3,CASSDTDTQYF,TGTGCCAGCAGCGACACAGATACGCAGTATTTT
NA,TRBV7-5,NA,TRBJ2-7,CVRSFPGPAAYEQYF,TGTGTCAGAAGCTTCCCCGGGCCAGCCGCCTACGAGCAGTACTTC
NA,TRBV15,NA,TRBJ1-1,CATSRGGDPTEAFF,TGTGCCACCAGCAGGGGGGGGGATCCAACTGAAGCTTTCTTT
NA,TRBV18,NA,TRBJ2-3,CASSLDSTDTQYF,TGTGCCAGCTCGCTGGACTCGACAGATACGCAGTATTTT
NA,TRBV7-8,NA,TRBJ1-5,CASSLSGGVSQPQHF,TGTGCCAGCAGCTTATCTGGGGGAGTGAGTCAGCCCCAGCATTTT
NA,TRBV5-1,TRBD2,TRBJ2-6,CASSLELAGISGANVLTF,TGCGCCAGCAGCTTGGAACTAGCGGGGATCTCTGGGGCCAACGTCCTGACTTTC
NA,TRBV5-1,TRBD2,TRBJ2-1,CASMYSSGGPNEQFF,TGCGCCAGCATGTACTCAAGCGGGGGCCCCAATGAGCAGTTCTTC
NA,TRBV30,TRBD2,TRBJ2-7,CACGLAGGIQYEQYF,TGTGCCTGCGGACTAGCGGGGGGAATTCAATACGAGCAGTACTTC
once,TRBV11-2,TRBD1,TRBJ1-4,CASSPPGQPNEKLFF,TGTGCCAGCAGCCCCCCGGGACAGCCTAATGAAAAACTGTTTTTT
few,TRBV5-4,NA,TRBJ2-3,CASSLAGGNADTQYF,TGTGCCAGCAGCTTGGCCGGTGGGAACGCAGATACGCAGTATTTT
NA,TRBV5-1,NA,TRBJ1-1,CASSLTGNTEAFF,TGCGCCAGCAGCTTAACAGGGAACACTGAAGCTTTCTTT
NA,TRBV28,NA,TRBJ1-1,CASSTRGFNTEAFF,TGTGCCAGCAGTACCAGGGGTTTTAACACTGAAGCTTTCTTT
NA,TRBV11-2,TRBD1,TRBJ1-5,CASSLEQDRGRQPQHF,TGTGCCAGCAGCTTAGAACAGGACAGGGGCAGGCAGCCCCAGCATTTT
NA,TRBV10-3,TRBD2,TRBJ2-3,CAISLTSATDTQYF,TGTGCCATCAGTTTGACTAGCGCCACAGATACGCAGTATTTT
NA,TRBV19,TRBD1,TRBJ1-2,CASRRDRYYGYTF,TGTGCCAGTAGACGGGACAGGTACTATGGCTACACCTTC